These T cell receptor beta chains were read from a single sample in a study of cytomegalovirus exposure and HLA in healthy donors. Generated by immunoSEQ multiplex PCR, the TCRdb table keeps only in-frame clones and is missing some. In the table there are 100,000 to 150,000 clones, about three quarters of which are singletons. Sequencing used PBMCs. Every receptor here comes from an older woman in good health and CMV-seropositive. Each CDR3 is given with its conserved first and last residue. Each record gives: V gene, D gene, J gene, CDR3 protein. D genes are given only for firm matches.

V gene: TRBV29-1
D gene: TRBD1
J gene: TRBJ1-1
CDR3 protein: CSARTGMFHITEAFF

V gene: TRBV5-1
D gene: -
J gene: TRBJ2-1
CDR3 protein: CASSLASNEQFF

V gene: TRBV7-7
D gene: -
J gene: TRBJ2-1
CDR3 protein: CASSLVAGDGSEQFF

V gene: TRBV23-1
D gene: TRBD1
J gene: TRBJ1-1
CDR3 protein: CASSLRTGRGEAFF

V gene: TRBV7-7
D gene: TRBD2
J gene: TRBJ2-5
CDR3 protein: CASSASSGGWETQYF

V gene: TRBV7-9
D gene: TRBD2
J gene: TRBJ2-7
CDR3 protein: CASTWEGRGEQYF

V gene: TRBV11-2
D gene: -
J gene: TRBJ1-3
CDR3 protein: CASSLDFVTGTFSGNTIYF

V gene: TRBV19
D gene: -
J gene: TRBJ1-5
CDR3 protein: CASMRQGNQPQHF

V gene: TRBV10-3
D gene: TRBD1
J gene: TRBJ1-2
CDR3 protein: CAIGGTGAYGYTF

V gene: TRBV5-1
D gene: -
J gene: TRBJ1-1
CDR3 protein: CASSSTINLNTEAFF

V gene: TRBV9
D gene: -
J gene: TRBJ1-2
CDR3 protein: CASSVAEPGSYGYTF

V gene: TRBV5-6
D gene: -
J gene: TRBJ2-7
CDR3 protein: CASSWGVLGEQYF

V gene: TRBV2
D gene: TRBD1
J gene: TRBJ1-5
CDR3 protein: CASRTGNQPQHF

V gene: TRBV7-9
D gene: TRBD2
J gene: TRBJ2-3
CDR3 protein: CASSSYAAGARGQYF

V gene: TRBV27
D gene: TRBD2
J gene: TRBJ2-1
CDR3 protein: CASSPLAASYNEQFF

V gene: TRBV6-6
D gene: TRBD1
J gene: TRBJ1-2
CDR3 protein: CASSSPPSGQGNF

V gene: TRBV2
D gene: -
J gene: TRBJ1-2
CDR3 protein: CASSFRGTYGYTF

V gene: TRBV7-9
D gene: TRBD2
J gene: TRBJ2-1
CDR3 protein: CAVGIAGGLFF

V gene: TRBV6-5
D gene: TRBD1
J gene: TRBJ2-5
CDR3 protein: CASSYMDRWGTQYF

V gene: TRBV19
D gene: TRBD1
J gene: TRBJ2-1
CDR3 protein: CATRTGSYRQFF

V gene: TRBV29-1
D gene: -
J gene: TRBJ1-5
CDR3 protein: CSVRDSNQPQHF

V gene: TRBV2
D gene: TRBD1
J gene: TRBJ2-5
CDR3 protein: CASRGDRGRETQYF

V gene: TRBV29-1
D gene: -
J gene: TRBJ1-1
CDR3 protein: CSGTPGADTEAFF

V gene: TRBV10-2
D gene: TRBD2
J gene: TRBJ2-3
CDR3 protein: CASTSGTSGATSTDTQYF

V gene: TRBV11-2
D gene: TRBD1
J gene: TRBJ2-5
CDR3 protein: CASSSPTGRETQYF

V gene: TRBV5-8
D gene: -
J gene: TRBJ1-4
CDR3 protein: CASSPRLTGINEKLFF

V gene: TRBV12-5
D gene: TRBD2
J gene: TRBJ2-3
CDR3 protein: CASERGQIGTDTQYF

V gene: TRBV5-1
D gene: TRBD1
J gene: TRBJ1-2
CDR3 protein: CASSSGQGPNGYTF

V gene: TRBV19
D gene: TRBD1
J gene: TRBJ1-2
CDR3 protein: CALRLGTGNYGYTF

V gene: TRBV7-9
D gene: -
J gene: TRBJ1-5
CDR3 protein: CASSLVCDTSNQPQHF

V gene: TRBV16
D gene: -
J gene: TRBJ2-7
CDR3 protein: CASSPPGGREGEQYF

V gene: TRBV10-1
D gene: TRBD1
J gene: TRBJ1-1
CDR3 protein: CASSAPGQGAFF

V gene: TRBV25-1
D gene: TRBD1
J gene: TRBJ1-2
CDR3 protein: CAARQGHIGYTF

V gene: TRBV6-6
D gene: -
J gene: TRBJ1-5
CDR3 protein: CASSTRGNQPQHF

V gene: TRBV19
D gene: TRBD1
J gene: TRBJ1-2
CDR3 protein: CASSMLTGGSYGYTF

V gene: TRBV11-3
D gene: -
J gene: TRBJ2-7
CDR3 protein: CASSLPRGSYEQYF

V gene: TRBV9
D gene: -
J gene: TRBJ1-1
CDR3 protein: CASSPPGTEAFF

V gene: TRBV7-9
D gene: TRBD1
J gene: TRBJ1-1
CDR3 protein: CASSEIQGMAEAFF

V gene: TRBV6-1
D gene: -
J gene: TRBJ1-1
CDR3 protein: CASQVQGLAAFF

V gene: TRBV19
D gene: -
J gene: TRBJ2-7
CDR3 protein: CASSMAETTYEQYF

V gene: TRBV5-4
D gene: TRBD1
J gene: TRBJ2-4
CDR3 protein: CASSLGQGGPKNIQYF

V gene: TRBV9
D gene: TRBD2
J gene: TRBJ2-1
CDR3 protein: CASSRSGGHNEQFF

V gene: TRBV7-9
D gene: -
J gene: TRBJ1-2
CDR3 protein: CASSLEGGYGYTF

V gene: TRBV5-6
D gene: TRBD1
J gene: TRBJ1-6
CDR3 protein: CASRPSRGVSPLHF

V gene: TRBV15
D gene: -
J gene: TRBJ2-7
CDR3 protein: CATSRYTSTSSYEQYF

V gene: TRBV2
D gene: -
J gene: TRBJ2-7
CDR3 protein: CASRTDSYEQYF

V gene: TRBV12-5
D gene: -
J gene: TRBJ2-7
CDR3 protein: CASGPAGFNEQYF

V gene: TRBV5-1
D gene: -
J gene: TRBJ1-1
CDR3 protein: CASSSTGSTEAFF

V gene: TRBV27
D gene: TRBD1
J gene: TRBJ1-2
CDR3 protein: CASSIDRGANYGYTF

V gene: TRBV5-6
D gene: TRBD1
J gene: TRBJ2-7
CDR3 protein: CASSASGTGYEQYF

V gene: TRBV5-5
D gene: TRBD1
J gene: TRBJ1-6
CDR3 protein: CASSLARGAGGSPLHF

V gene: TRBV6-1
D gene: -
J gene: TRBJ2-1
CDR3 protein: CAAAQGKVYEQFF

V gene: TRBV19
D gene: TRBD1
J gene: TRBJ2-7
CDR3 protein: CASAQTGTSYEQYF

V gene: TRBV29-1
D gene: -
J gene: TRBJ2-5
CDR3 protein: CSVRAGGETQYF

V gene: TRBV14
D gene: TRBD2
J gene: TRBJ2-7
CDR3 protein: CASSQSGGGFYEQYF